This passage covers 26 T cell receptor beta chains from one sample sequenced in a study of blood T cell repertoires in COVID-19. This table comes from immunoSEQ multiplex PCR, and its TCRdb copy is limited to in-frame clones, with some not included. The sample has approximately 240,000 clones, about 80% seen once. Sample: peripheral blood. These receptors were obtained from a woman aged 25-40 years who had recovered from COVID-19.

V is TRBV25-1 and J is TRBJ2-2; weak D call: TRBD2 (6 bases). Deletions cut 2 bases from V and 6 bases from J, with 13 bases between. Germline V gene sequence: CDR1 MGHDK, CDR2 SYGVNS. There are 15 residues in the CDR3. CDR3 nucleotides: TGTGCCAGCAGTGAACTGGGACTCGGCCCCGGGGAGCTGTTTTTT. Protein product: CASSELGLGPGELFF.

The J gene is TRBJ1-1, the V gene TRBV5-4; TRBD1 aligns across 8 bases. The CDR3 totals 14 residues. Losses at the gene ends were 4 bases for V and 0 bases for J; bases not matched to a gene: 2. Germline assignment: CDR1 SGHNT and CDR2 YYREEE (reference sequence). Here the CDR3 DNA reads TGTGCCAGCAGCGGACAGGGCTTGAACACTGAAGCTTTCTTT. This translates into CASSGQGLNTEAFF.

This clone was seen a handful of times. V gene TRBV5-1 combines with J gene TRBJ1-5; D is perhaps TRBD1 (5 bases). This CDR3 comprises 14 residues. The V gene lost 3 bases and the J gene lost 5 bases, with 12 bases spanning the gap. In germline, CDR1 is SGHRS, CDR2 YFSETQ. CDR3 protein: CASSWGIGDQPQHF. As DNA, the CDR3 is TGCGCCAGCAGCTGGGGCATAGGCGATCAGCCCCAGCATTTT.

CDR3 nucleotide sequence: TGCGCCAGCAGCTTGGCCCTGGGTAAGGGGCCGAGAGAAAAACTGTTTTTT. Its protein product is CASSLALGKGPREKLFF. The chain uses TRBV5-1 and TRBJ1-4; D possibly corresponds to TRBD1 (5 bases). Trimming took off 0 bases at V and 8 bases at J, with 20 bases between the two ends. From germline, CDR1 is SGHRS and CDR2 YFSETQ. The CDR3 covers 17 residues.

V gene TRBV10-1 combines with J gene TRBJ2-7; 14 bases match TRBD2. In germline, CDR1 is WNHNN, CDR2 SYGVQD (reference sequence). The CDR3 covers 17 residues. V was pared by 11 bases and J by 5 bases, with 17 bases of the junction left unmatched. CDR3: CAGSTGVTSGRADEQYF. The DNA for the CDR3 is TGCGCCGGATCGACGGGGGTGACTAGCGGGAGGGCTGACGAGCAGTACTTC.

A note on this clone: Sequence at one end of the junction differs from germline and may be a read error. The chain couples TRBV7-2 to TRBJ1-1; the D gene is possibly TRBD1 (5 bases). Germline V gene sequence: CDR1 SGHTA, CDR2 FQGNSA. The length of the CDR3 is 17 residues. The DNA for the CDR3 is TGTGCCAGCACCTTAAGGCTTGGGGCAACGTCTAGCACTGAAGCTTTCTTT. It encodes CASTLRLGATSSTEAFF.

This clone has only a few counts. The gene calls are TRBV18 and TRBJ2-1, with 7 nucleotides matching TRBD2. Trimming cost V 2 bases and J 7 bases; bases outside gene matches: 8. Germline V gene lookup returns CDR1 KGHSH and CDR2 LQKENI. This CDR3 comprises 15 residues. The CDR3 coding sequence is TGTGCCAGCTCACCATTGGCGGGAGCACGAAATGAGCAGTTCTTC. Translation gives CASSPLAGARNEQFF.

The chain combines TRBV5-6 with TRBJ2-7, with unresolved D. Germline assignment: CDR1 SGHDT and CDR2 YYEEEE. This CDR3 comprises 12 residues. The germline V and J ends were trimmed by 0 bases and 8 bases, with 9 bases remaining between them. CDR3 residues: CASSLDDTKQYF. CDR3 bases: TGTGCCAGCAGCTTGGACGACACCAAGCAGTACTTC.

The chain recombines TRBV9 with TRBJ2-7; 7 bases match TRBD1. CDR3 size: 14 residues. Trimming took 2 bases from V and 2 from J; bases not matched to a gene: 4. Germline loops: CDR1 SGDLS, CDR2 YYNGEE. CDR3 protein: CASSVGTVPYEQYF. CDR3 in DNA: TGTGCCAGCAGCGTGGGGACAGTCCCCTACGAGCAGTACTTC.

This chain joins TRBV23-1 and TRBJ2-7, with D maybe TRBD2 (6 bases). TRBV23-1 falls under the ORF class, with uncertain function. Trimming shortened V by 0 bases and J by 5 bases, and 20 bases separated the two germline ends. The CDR3 consists of 17 residues. The CDR3 loop is CASSQSSSGGVRNEQYF. CDR3 bases: TGCGCCAGCAGTCAATCCTCCTCCGGGGGTGTCAGGAACGAGCAGTACTTC.

The chain employs TRBV27 and TRBJ2-7; TRBD2 agrees at 9 bases. V trimming: 10 bases; J trimming: 6 bases; junction bases outside the gene matches: 10. The CDR3 runs to 13 residues. Looked up from germline, CDR1 is MNHEY and CDR2 is SMNVEV (reference sequence). CDR3 nucleotides: TGTGCCATTCCCAGGAGACTAGCGGCCGAGCAGTACTTC. It is translated as CAIPRRLAAEQYF.

This chain connects TRBV3-1 (or the pseudogene TRBV3-2) to TRBJ1-4, with 7 bases fitting TRBD1. The CDR3 extends over 16 amino acids. V lost 7 bases to trimming and J lost 7 bases; unmatched junction nucleotides: 15. CDR1 is LGHDT, CDR2 YNNKEL, per germline (reference sequence). The CDR3 reads CASIIRGQGIGEKLFF. As DNA, the CDR3 is TGTGCCAGCATAATAAGGGGGCAGGGGATCGGTGAAAAACTGTTTTTT.

The CDR3 DNA reads as TGTGCCAGCCGACCCAGGGGTGAAAAACTGTTTTTT. This translates into CASRPRGEKLFF. The rearrangement joins TRBV19 to TRBJ1-4, with D perhaps TRBD1 (6 bases). The V end lost 9 bases, the J end lost 7 bases, and 12 bases lay between the germline ends. CDR1 is LNHDA and CDR2 is SQIVND in the germline V gene (reference sequence). This CDR3 comprises 12 residues. Full variable domain (rest looked up from reference TRBV19 and TRBJ1-4): DGGITQSPKYLFRKEGQNVTLSCEQNLNHDAMYWYRQDPGQGLRLIYYSQIVNDFQKGDIAEGYSVSREKKESFPLTVTSAQKNPTAFYLCASRPRGEKLFFGSGTQLSVL.

The chain employs TRBV10-3 and TRBJ1-5; TRBD1 matches at 9 bases. CDR1 is ENHRY and CDR2 is SYGVKD in the germline V gene. The CDR3 runs 13 residues. Germline trimming cut 10 bases from V and 3 bases from J; bases unmatched to any gene: 4. The chain's CDR3 is CATTGGLNQPQHF. CDR3 coding DNA: TGTGCCACCACAGGGGGCCTCAATCAGCCCCAGCATTTT.

This chain uses TRBV6-5 with TRBJ2-4; 8 bases match TRBD1. Unmatched junction bases numbered 5, after V lost 2 bases and J lost 5 bases. The CDR3 runs 15 residues. The germline V gene encodes CDR1 MNHEY and CDR2 SVGAGI. CDR3 in amino acids: CASSYRQGKENIQYF. The CDR3 bases are TGTGCCAGCAGTTACAGACAGGGGAAGGAAAACATTCAGTACTTC.

The chain employs TRBV6-5 and TRBJ1-2; D possibly corresponds to TRBD1 (5 bases). The V end lost 5 bases, the J end lost 4 bases, and 11 bases lay between the germline ends. Germline V gene sequence: CDR1 MNHEY, CDR2 SVGAGI. The CDR3 extends over 13 amino acids. CDR3 protein: CASSPPGGYGYTF. CDR3 sequence (DNA): TGTGCCAGCAGTCCCCCGGGGGGCTATGGCTACACCTTC.

This clone occurred once. The chain has TRBV6-5 and TRBJ1-3; D not resolved. The CDR3 has 12 residues. Germline V gene data show CDR1 as MNHEY and CDR2 as SVGAGI. CDR3 region: CGAASSGNTIYF. CDR3 coding DNA: TGTGGGGCTGCGAGCTCTGGAAACACCATATATTTT.

V usage is TRBV9 and J usage is TRBJ1-2; tentatively, D is TRBD1 (6 bases). Germline CDR1 and CDR2: SGDLS and YYNGEE. The CDR3 length is 14 residues. V lost 2 bases, J lost 9 bases, and 17 bases lay in between. The CDR3 DNA reads as TGTGCCAGCAGCGTCACCGGACAGCCGGGGAGCTACACCTTC. It is translated as CASSVTGQPGSYTF.

The chain is built from TRBV7-9 and TRBJ2-2, with a tentative D call TRBD2 (5 bases). V was trimmed by 4 bases and J by 6 bases, leaving 18 bases between them. This CDR3 region has 16 residues. Germline-derived CDR1 and CDR2 are SEHNR and FQNEAQ (reference sequence). The CDR3 DNA follows: TGTGCCAGCAGCTCCCGGGCGGGCTCCCTCTCCGGGGAGCTGTTTTTT. Residues: CASSSRAGSLSGELFF.

This clone was picked up a small number of times. The chain carries TRBV6-6 and TRBJ2-7, with D perhaps matching TRBD1 (7 bases). Germline CDR1 is MNHNY and CDR2 is SVGAGI (reference sequence). The ends were cut back, 7 bases at V and 6 bases at J, with 19 bases in the middle. This CDR3 is built from 14 residues. The CDR3 here is CASNPQGGRFEQYF. CDR3 coding DNA: TGTGCCAGCAACCCCCAGGGGGGTCGGTTCGAGCAGTACTTC.

This rearrangement joins TRBV2 to TRBJ2-1; 7 nucleotides line up with TRBD2. This CDR3 has 15 amino acids. The junction had 9 bases not matched to a gene; V was cut back by 4 bases and J by 6 bases. CDR1 is SNHLY, CDR2 FYNNEI, per germline. In DNA form, the CDR3 reads TGTGCCAGCAGTGGCTGGGAGGGGCTTGGCAATGAGCAGTTCTTC. Its translation is CASSGWEGLGNEQFF.

The genes are TRBV6-2 or TRBV6-3 and TRBJ1-2, with a weak D call TRBD1 (6 bases). This CDR3 is built from 13 residues. The V and J ends lost 2 bases and 7 bases respectively, with 11 bases between them. Germline values: CDR1 MNHEY, CDR2 SVGEGT. CDR3 DNA sequence: TGTGCCAGCAGTTACAAGGCAGGGGCTGGCTACACCTTC. The encoded protein is CASSYKAGAGYTF.

This clone occurred once. This chain links TRBV30 with TRBJ1-2; D is unclear. The CDR3 length is 9 residues. CDR1 is GTSNPN and CDR2 is SVGIG in the germline V gene (reference sequence). The V end was cut by 5 bases, the J end by 8 bases, with 6 bases between. Here the CDR3 reads CAWGSGYTF. The CDR3 region has the DNA TGTGCCTGGGGTAGCGGCTACACCTTC.

The rearrangement joins TRBV7-9 to TRBJ2-1; D may be TRBD2 (6 bases). In germline, CDR1 is SEHNR, CDR2 FQNEAQ (reference sequence). Deletions cut 8 bases from V and 1 base from J, with 18 bases between. This CDR3 is 16 amino acids long. CDR3 protein: CASLGSGVGSYNEQFF. The CDR3 DNA is TGTGCCAGCCTGGGCTCGGGGGTCGGGTCCTACAATGAGCAGTTCTTC.

The V gene is TRBV11-2, the J gene TRBJ2-3, with D perhaps TRBD2 (6 bases). The ends were cut back, 1 base at V and 5 bases at J, with 13 bases in the middle. CDR1 and CDR2 from the germline V gene are SGHAT and FQNNGV. This CDR3 is built from 15 residues. The CDR3 here is CASSLGRRDGDTQYF. The DNA of the CDR3 is TGTGCCAGCAGCTTAGGGCGGCGGGATGGAGATACGCAGTATTTT. The whole variable domain, remainder taken from reference TRBV11-2 and TRBJ2-3, is EAGVAQSPRYKIIEKRQSVAFWCNPISGHATLYWYQQILGQGPKLLIQFQNNGVVDDSQLPKDRFSAERLKGVDSTLKIQPAKLEDSAVYLCASSLGRRDGDTQYFGPGTRLTVL.

This clone came up a few times. The J gene is TRBJ2-7, the V gene TRBV28; maybe TRBD2 (7 bases). The CDR3 is made up of 12 amino acids. V was trimmed by 8 bases and J by 7 bases, leaving 15 bases between them. From germline, CDR1 is MDHEN and CDR2 SYDVKM. The CDR3, as DNA: TGTGCCAGCGAGGGGGGGGCGGAGGAGCAGTACTTC. Translated: CASEGGAEEQYF.